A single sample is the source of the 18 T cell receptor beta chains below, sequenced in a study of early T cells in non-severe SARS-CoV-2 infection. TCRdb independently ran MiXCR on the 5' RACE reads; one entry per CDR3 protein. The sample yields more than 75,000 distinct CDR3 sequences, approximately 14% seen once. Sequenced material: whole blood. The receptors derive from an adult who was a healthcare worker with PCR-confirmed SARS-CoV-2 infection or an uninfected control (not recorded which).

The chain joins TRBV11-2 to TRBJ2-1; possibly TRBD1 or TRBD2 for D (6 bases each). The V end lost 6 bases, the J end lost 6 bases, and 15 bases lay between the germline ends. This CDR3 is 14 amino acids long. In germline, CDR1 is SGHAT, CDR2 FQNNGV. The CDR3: CASRHRGPPNEQFF. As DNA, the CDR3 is TGTGCCAGCAGACACCGGGGGCCTCCCAATGAGCAGTTCTTC.

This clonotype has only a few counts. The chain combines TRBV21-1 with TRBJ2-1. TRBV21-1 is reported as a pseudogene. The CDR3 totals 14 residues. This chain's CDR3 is CASSKGRSRNEQFF. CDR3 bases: TGTGCCAGCAGCAAGGGCAGAAGTCGGAATGAGCAGTTCTTC.

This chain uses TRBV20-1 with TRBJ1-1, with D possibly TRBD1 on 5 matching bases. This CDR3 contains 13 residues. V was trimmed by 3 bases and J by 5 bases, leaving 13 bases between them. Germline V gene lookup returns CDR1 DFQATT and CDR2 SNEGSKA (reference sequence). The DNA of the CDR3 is TGCAGTGCTAGGAGTCCGGGGGTAACTGAAGCTTTCTTT. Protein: CSARSPGVTEAFF.

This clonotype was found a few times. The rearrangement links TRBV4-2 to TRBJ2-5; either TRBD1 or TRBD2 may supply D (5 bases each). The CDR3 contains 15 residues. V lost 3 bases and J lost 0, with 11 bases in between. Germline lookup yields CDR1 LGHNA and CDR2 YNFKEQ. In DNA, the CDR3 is TGTGCCAGCAGCCAGGGGACGTGGGACCAAGAGACCCAGTACTTC. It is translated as CASSQGTWDQETQYF.

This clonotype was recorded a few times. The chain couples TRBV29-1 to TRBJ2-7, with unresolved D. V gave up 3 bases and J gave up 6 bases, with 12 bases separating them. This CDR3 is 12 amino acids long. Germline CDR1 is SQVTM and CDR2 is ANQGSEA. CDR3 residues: CSVEKGSGEQYF. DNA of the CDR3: TGCAGCGTTGAGAAGGGATCCGGCGAGCAGTACTTC.

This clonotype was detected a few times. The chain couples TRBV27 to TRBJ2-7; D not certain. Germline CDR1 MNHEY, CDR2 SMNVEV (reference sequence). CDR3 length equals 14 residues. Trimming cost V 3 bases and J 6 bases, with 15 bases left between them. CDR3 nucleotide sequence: TGTGCCAGCAGTTTTTTTGGTGGACCCTTCGAGCAGTACTTC. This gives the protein CASSFFGGPFEQYF.

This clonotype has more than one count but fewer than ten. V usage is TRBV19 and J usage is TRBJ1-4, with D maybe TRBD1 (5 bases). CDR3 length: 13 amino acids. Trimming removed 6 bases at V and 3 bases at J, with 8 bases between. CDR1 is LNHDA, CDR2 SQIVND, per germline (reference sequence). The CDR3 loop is CASSGTANEKLFF. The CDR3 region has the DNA TGTGCCAGTAGCGGGACGGCTAATGAAAAACTGTTTTTT.

The CDR3 loop reads CASSSARESYEQYF. The DNA of the CDR3 is TGTGCCAGCAGCTCCGCCCGGGAATCCTACGAGCAGTACTTC. This chain joins TRBV11-2 and TRBJ2-7; D is possibly TRBD2 (5 bases). V was trimmed by 4 bases and J by 1 base, leaving 11 bases between them. Looked up from germline, CDR1 is SGHAT and CDR2 is FQNNGV. The CDR3 has 14 amino acids.

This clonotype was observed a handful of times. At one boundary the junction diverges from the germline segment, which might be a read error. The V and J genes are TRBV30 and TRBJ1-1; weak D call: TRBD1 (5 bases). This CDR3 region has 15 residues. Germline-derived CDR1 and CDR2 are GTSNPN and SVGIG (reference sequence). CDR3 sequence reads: CAWSVLGHPNTKAFF. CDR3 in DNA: TGTGCCTGGAGTGTACTCGGACACCCGAACACTAAAGCTTTCTTT.

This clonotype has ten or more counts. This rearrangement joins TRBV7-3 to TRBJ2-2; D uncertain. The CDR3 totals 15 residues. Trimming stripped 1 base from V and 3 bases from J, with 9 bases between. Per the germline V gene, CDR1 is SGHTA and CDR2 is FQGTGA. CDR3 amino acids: CASSLNGGHTGELFF. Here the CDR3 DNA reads TGTGCCAGCAGCTTAAACGGTGGCCACACCGGGGAGCTGTTTTTT. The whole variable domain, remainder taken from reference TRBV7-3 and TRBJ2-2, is GAGVSQTPSNKVTEKGKYVELRCDPISGHTALYWYRQSLGQGPEFLIYFQGTGAADDSGLPNDRFFAVRPEGSVSTLKIQRTERGDSAVYLCASSLNGGHTGELFFGEGSRLTVL.

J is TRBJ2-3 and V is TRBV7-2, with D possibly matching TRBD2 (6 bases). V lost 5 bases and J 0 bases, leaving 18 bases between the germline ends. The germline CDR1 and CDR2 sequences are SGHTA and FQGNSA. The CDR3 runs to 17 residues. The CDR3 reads CASSHLVEGPSTDTQYF. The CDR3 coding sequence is TGTGCCAGCAGCCACCTGGTGGAGGGGCCTAGCACAGATACGCAGTATTTT.

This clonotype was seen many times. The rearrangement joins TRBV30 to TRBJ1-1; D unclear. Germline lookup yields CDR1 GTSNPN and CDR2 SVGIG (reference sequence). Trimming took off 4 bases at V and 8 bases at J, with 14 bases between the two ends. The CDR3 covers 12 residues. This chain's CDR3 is CAWTPVRREAFF. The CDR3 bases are TGTGCCTGGACCCCAGTGAGGCGGGAAGCTTTCTTT.

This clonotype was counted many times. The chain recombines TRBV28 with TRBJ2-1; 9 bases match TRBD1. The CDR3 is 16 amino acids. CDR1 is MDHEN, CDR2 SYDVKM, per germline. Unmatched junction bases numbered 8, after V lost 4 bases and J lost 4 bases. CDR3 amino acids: CASSSSGTGFYNEQFF. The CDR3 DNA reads TGTGCCAGCAGTTCCTCCGGGACAGGGTTTTACAATGAGCAGTTCTTC.

The CDR3 DNA is TGTGCCAGCAGTTATCCCTACGGAGACCCCTACGAGCAGTACTTC. Protein sequence: CASSYPYGDPYEQYF. The chain recombines TRBV28 with TRBJ2-7; D is uncertain. Per germline, CDR1 MDHEN and CDR2 SYDVKM. V was pared by 4 bases and J by 2 bases, with 15 bases between. The CDR3 runs to 15 residues.

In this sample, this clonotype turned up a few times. CDR3 coding DNA: TGCAGTGCTAGACCCGACAGGAGAGGAAACACCATATATTTT. Protein: CSARPDRRGNTIYF. The chain has TRBV20-1 and TRBJ1-3; D is perhaps TRBD1 (6 bases). The V end lost 2 bases, the J end lost 4 bases, and 12 bases lay between the germline ends. Germline V gene data show CDR1 as DFQATT and CDR2 as SNEGSKA (reference sequence). The CDR3 length is 14 residues.

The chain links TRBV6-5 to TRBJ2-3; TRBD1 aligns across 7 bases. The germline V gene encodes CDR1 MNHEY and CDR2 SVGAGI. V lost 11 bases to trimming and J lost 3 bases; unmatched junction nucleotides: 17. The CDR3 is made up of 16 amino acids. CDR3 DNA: TGTGCCGCAGCCCCTAACAGGGGTGTTCTTACAGATACGCAGTATTTT. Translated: CAAAPNRGVLTDTQYF.

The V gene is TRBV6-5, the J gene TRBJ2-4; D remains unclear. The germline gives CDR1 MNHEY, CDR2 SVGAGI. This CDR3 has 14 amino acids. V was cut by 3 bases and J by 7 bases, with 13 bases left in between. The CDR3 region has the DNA TGTGCCAGCAGTTATACCGAAACGATGAACATTCAGTACTTC. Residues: CASSYTETMNIQYF.

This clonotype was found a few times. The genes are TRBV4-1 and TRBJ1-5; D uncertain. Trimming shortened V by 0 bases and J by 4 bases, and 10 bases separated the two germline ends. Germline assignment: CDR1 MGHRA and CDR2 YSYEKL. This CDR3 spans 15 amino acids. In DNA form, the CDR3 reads TGCGCCAGCAGCCAAGATCCCGCGAGAAATCAGCCCCAGCATTTT. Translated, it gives CASSQDPARNQPQHF.